Listed below are T cell receptor beta chains from one sample, sequenced in a study of T cells after yellow fever vaccination. TCRdb independently ran MiXCR on the 5' RACE reads; one entry per CDR3 protein. Of about 260,000 distinct CDR3 sequences in the sample, around 5.2% were seen once. The material sequenced was CD4+ T cells sorted from PBMCs, taken on the day of the yellow fever booster vaccination. These receptors all come from a man aged 18 to 29 who received the YFV17D yellow fever vaccine. The CDR3 runs from the conserved cysteine through the conserved F or W. D genes are given only for firm matches. Some rows have no size entry. The others give once, few or many, or a class for an expanded clone.

v_call	clone_size	j_call	d_call	cdr3_nt	cdr3_aa
TRBV9	many	TRBJ2-1	TRBD2	TGTGCCAGTTCCCACGCGGGGGGTGGCGCCTACAATGAGCAGTTCTTC	CASSHAGGGAYNEQFF
TRBV18	few	TRBJ2-4	.	TGTGCCACCAGGGGACAACTAGCCAAAAACATTCAGTACTTC	CATRGQLAKNIQYF
TRBV24-1	few	TRBJ2-5	.	TGTGCCACCAGTGAAGACTGGAGAGAGACCCAGTACTTC	CATSEDWRETQYF
TRBV12-3/TRBV12-4	many	TRBJ2-7	TRBD1	TGTGCCAGCAGCGGGACAGGGTATTTGACACACGAGCAGTACTTC	CASSGTGYLTHEQYF
TRBV7-8	many	TRBJ2-5	.	TGTGCCAGCAGCTTAGGCCTCGAGTCCTGGGAGACCCAGTACTTC	CASSLGLESWETQYF
TRBV11-2	.	TRBJ1-5	TRBD1	TGTGCCAGCAGCGACAGGGGAGGGGATCAGCCCCAGCATTTT	CASSDRGGDQPQHF
TRBV6-5	many	TRBJ2-3	TRBD2	TGTGCCAGCAGTTACGATACTAGCGGGGGAGGCACAGATACGCAGTATTTT	CASSYDTSGGGTDTQYF
TRBV19	many	TRBJ1-5	TRBD1	TGTGCCAGTAGTCCTACAGACAGGGGCCGCAATCAGCCCCAGCATTTT	CASSPTDRGRNQPQHF
TRBV5-4	.	TRBJ2-3	.	TGTGCCAGCAGCCCGGACCAGCCAACTCGTGGGGATACGCAGTATTTT	CASSPDQPTRGDTQYF
TRBV28	.	TRBJ1-1	.	TGTGCCAGCAGCAAACGTAGACAGCAGGAAGTTGCTTTCTTT	CASSKRRQQEVAFF
TRBV3-1	.	TRBJ2-5	.	TGTGCCAGCAGCCAAGCCGGACCGACAGTAGAGACCCAGTACTTC	CASSQAGPTVETQYF
TRBV10-3	few	TRBJ2-5	TRBD2	TGTGCCATCAGTGCGGGAGGGACTCTCGCGGAGACCCAGTACTTC	CAISAGGTLAETQYF
TRBV20-1	.	TRBJ1-6	.	TGCAGTGCCAACGACCTATTACAGGGTGATAATTCACCCCTCCACTTT	CSANDLLQGDNSPLHF
TRBV7-2	many	TRBJ1-4	.	TGTGCCAGCAGCTTAGACTCCCAGGGGATGGCGTTTTTT	CASSLDSQGMAFF
TRBV20-1	.	TRBJ1-6	.	TGCAGTGCTAGAGGGGGGGCGGAAAATTCACCCCTCCACTTT	CSARGGAENSPLHF
TRBV9	few	TRBJ2-1	.	TGTGCCAGCAGCGTAAGTTACGGCTCCTACAATGAGCAGTTCTTC	CASSVSYGSYNEQFF
TRBV20-1	few	TRBJ1-5	.	TGCAGTGCTAGAGAAGTGAAGGGCAATCAGCCCCAGCATTTT	CSAREVKGNQPQHF
TRBV10-3	.	TRBJ1-3	.	TGTGCCATCAGTGAAGACGTGGGAAACACCATATATTTT	CAISEDVGNTIYF
TRBV4-1	.	TRBJ2-3	.	TGCGCCAGCAGCCGGTACAGGGAACTGGGCACAGATACGCAGTATTTT	CASSRYRELGTDTQYF
TRBV18	many	TRBJ2-7	TRBD1	TGTGCCAGCTCAGCTACTTCCGGGACAGGACCCTACGAGCAGTACTTC	CASSATSGTGPYEQYF
TRBV5-1	few	TRBJ2-2	.	TGCGCCAGCAACAACGGGTATCCGAACACCGGGGAGCTGTTTTTT	CASNNGYPNTGELFF
TRBV6-2/TRBV6-3	few	TRBJ2-5	.	TGTGCCAGCAGTTACTCGCGGGACAGTCTCCAAGAGACCCAGTACTTC	CASSYSRDSLQETQYF
TRBV7-8	many	TRBJ2-3	TRBD2	TGTGCCAGCAGCGCTGAGCTAGCGGCGGATCTCCCAGATACGCAGTATTTT	CASSAELAADLPDTQYF
TRBV10-3	.	TRBJ2-6	TRBD1	TGTGCTTCAGTCCCGGGACAGGGAACCGGGGCCAACGTCCTGACTTTC	CASVPGQGTGANVLTF
TRBV4-1	many	TRBJ2-4	.	TGCGCCAGCAGCCAAGATGGGGTAGTTTCCAACATTCAGTACTTC	CASSQDGVVSNIQYF
TRBV21-1	few	TRBJ2-3	.	TGTGCCAGCAGCAAAGTAGGACAAAGCACAGATACGCAGTATTTT	CASSKVGQSTDTQYF
TRBV6-2/TRBV6-3	.	TRBJ2-7	.	TGTGCCAGCAGATACCGGGGAACAAGCGGGTCCACCTACGAGCAGTACTTC	CASRYRGTSGSTYEQYF
TRBV12-3/TRBV12-4	.	TRBJ2-1	TRBD1	TGTGCCAGTCATAGGGGGACAGGGAGCTCCTACAATGAGCAGTTCTTC	CASHRGTGSSYNEQFF
TRBV5-1	few	TRBJ2-7	TRBD1	TGCGCCAGCAGACATGACAGGGGGCCCGCCTACGAGCAGTACTTC	CASRHDRGPAYEQYF
TRBV5-1	many	TRBJ1-4	.	TGCGCCAGCAGCTTGGGTAATGGAAGGCGCGAAAAACTGTTTTTT	CASSLGNGRREKLFF
TRBV6-1	few	TRBJ2-7	TRBD1	TGTGCCGGTAGTCCGGGACAGGCGTCCTACGAGCAGTACTTC	CAGSPGQASYEQYF
TRBV15	.	TRBJ2-2	TRBD1	TGTGCCACCAGCAAGGACAGGGCTCTTTACACCGGGGAGCTGTTTTTT	CATSKDRALYTGELFF
TRBV29-1	many	TRBJ2-3	.	TGCAGCGTTGAAGTGCAGACAGATACGCAGTATTTT	CSVEVQTDTQYF
TRBV20-1	.	TRBJ2-3	.	TGCAGTGCTAGAACCTGGAGCACAGATACGCAGTATTTT	CSARTWSTDTQYF
TRBV7-6	few	TRBJ2-7	TRBD2	TGTGCCAGCAGCAAGGGGGGTGGTACTAGCGGCTACGAGCAGTACTTC	CASSKGGGTSGYEQYF
TRBV6-5	few	TRBJ2-3	TRBD2	TGTGCCAGCAGTTTTCAGGGTATCAACGGGGGGGATACGCAGTATTTT	CASSFQGINGGDTQYF
TRBV5-1	many	TRBJ2-2	.	TGCGCCAGCAGCCCCGGACAGTCCACCGGGGAGCTGTTTTTT	CASSPGQSTGELFF
TRBV7-9	.	TRBJ2-2	.	TGTGCCAGCAGCTTAACAGGAAGAACCGGGGAGCTGTTTTTT	CASSLTGRTGELFF
TRBV5-1	.	TRBJ1-4	TRBD1	TGCGCCAGCAGCTCCGGGACAGGGAATGAAAAACTGTTTTTT	CASSSGTGNEKLFF
TRBV7-2	few	TRBJ2-7	TRBD2	TGTGCCAGCAGCCTATTCGGGACTAACCTCCTGGGGGAGCAGTACTTC	CASSLFGTNLLGEQYF
TRBV4-3	many	TRBJ1-2	TRBD1	TGCGCCAGCAGCCAAGATCGAAGTCGGACAGGCCCGCTGAACTATGGCTACACCTTC	CASSQDRSRTGPLNYGYTF
TRBV12-3/TRBV12-4	many	TRBJ1-1	.	TGTGCCAGCAGGTTCAGGGATATCGTAACTGAAGCTTTCTTT	CASRFRDIVTEAFF
TRBV5-1	many	TRBJ1-2	.	TGCGCCAGCAGCGCAGAAGACTATGGCTACACCTTC	CASSAEDYGYTF
TRBV2	.	TRBJ2-1	.	TGTGCCAGCATTGAAAACTCCTACAATGAGCAGTTCTTC	CASIENSYNEQFF
TRBV5-5	many	TRBJ2-3	.	TGTGCCAGCAGCTTCGGACAGTTCACAGATACGCAGTATTTT	CASSFGQFTDTQYF
TRBV3-1	few	TRBJ2-3	TRBD2	TGTGCCAGCAGCCAAGTACTAGCGTCTGATACGCAGTATTTT	CASSQVLASDTQYF
TRBV5-1	.	TRBJ2-3	.	TGCGCCAGCAGCTTGGTCCACCAAGATACGCAGTATTTT	CASSLVHQDTQYF
TRBV4-1	many	TRBJ2-3	.	TGCGCCAGCAGCCAAGCTCACCCGGTCCCAGATACGCAGTATTTT	CASSQAHPVPDTQYF
TRBV11-1	few	TRBJ2-3	.	TGTGCCAGCAGCTCCCTAGGCCACGGGGATACGCAGTATTTT	CASSSLGHGDTQYF
TRBV29-1	many	TRBJ2-3	.	TGCAGCGTTGAGAACAGGGACCGAAACACAGATACGCAGTATTTT	CSVENRDRNTDTQYF
TRBV29-1	.	TRBJ2-1	TRBD2	TGCAGCGTTGAAGGCGGCCTAGCGGGTAACAATGAGCAGTTCTTC	CSVEGGLAGNNEQFF
TRBV3-1	many	TRBJ2-2	.	TGTGCCAGCAGCCACTGGGCGGGGGAGCTGTTTTTT	CASSHWAGELFF
TRBV7-8	few	TRBJ2-1	TRBD2	TGTGCCAGCAGCTCACGAAGACTAGCGGGGGGTCGGGATGAGCAGTTCTTC	CASSSRRLAGGRDEQFF
TRBV10-2	few	TRBJ2-7	.	TGCGCCAGCCAGGACAGCTACGAGCAGTACTTC	CASQDSYEQYF
TRBV7-2	.	TRBJ1-2	.	TGTGCCAGCAGCCTACCCCCTAACCGGGCCTCCTATGGCTACACCTTC	CASSLPPNRASYGYTF
TRBV20-1	.	TRBJ2-1	.	TGCAGTGCTACGGACGGTCCCTACAATGAGCAGTTCTTC	CSATDGPYNEQFF
TRBV20-1	.	TRBJ2-3	.	TGCAGTGCTAGTTCTCCTCGGGATCGCACAGATACGCAGTATTTT	CSASSPRDRTDTQYF